This TCR beta chain was observed in a study of control samples from healthy donors and cancer patients. Data came from immunoSEQ multiplex PCR; TCRdb stores just in-frame clones and leaves some out. The sample contains about 77,000 clones, 80% to 95% of which appear only once. Worth noting for this clone: One end of the junction is discordant with germline, which a read error may explain.

The CDR3 consists of 21 residues. The sequence came from an older woman in good health. This chain links TRBV5-3 with TRBJ2-3; 7 positions match TRBD2. TRBV5-3 carries the ORF label, with uncertain function. The sequencing input was blood. CDR3 in amino acids: CARCLGGAGRECTPRSDTQYF. The CDR3 nucleotides read TGTGCCAGATGCTTGGGTGGGGCAGGGAGGGAATGTACACCCCGTTCAGATACGCAGTATTTT.